These 23 T cell receptor beta chains originate from one sample sequenced in a study of human T cells and chemical hapten exposure. Time point of the sample: patch test 1, 2 weeks after DPC sensitization. Treatment reported: therapeutic diphenylcyclopropenone sensitization with weekly scalp DPC. TCRdb re-analysed the RACE reads in MiXCR, keeping a single row per CDR3 protein. The sample contains roughly 190,000 distinct CDR3 sequences, more than 20% of which appear only once. The material was whole blood, obtained in connection with sensitization to the hapten diphenylcyclopropenone (DPC). Receptor source: a woman aged 45-59 years with alopecia areata. Some clones in this sample may be carry-over from other donors' samples.

V gene TRBV10-3 combines with J gene TRBJ1-1; D might be TRBD1 (5 bases). The V gene lost 8 bases and the J gene lost 0 bases, with 7 bases spanning the gap. The CDR3 runs to 12 residues. Germline CDR1 ENHRY, CDR2 SYGVKD. In DNA, the CDR3 is TGTGCCATCGAGGGGCTGAACACTGAAGCTTTCTTT. Residues: CAIEGLNTEAFF.

This clonotype was counted between two and nine times. This chain connects TRBV12-3 or TRBV12-4 to TRBJ2-5; D may be TRBD1 (6 bases). This CDR3 is built from 13 residues. The V end was cut by 5 bases, the J end by 2 bases, with 9 bases between. The CDR3 DNA follows: TGTGCCAGCAGTCGCGACAGGCAAGAGACCCAGTACTTC. Translated, it gives CASSRDRQETQYF.

Only one count was recorded for this clonotype. V is TRBV12-3 or TRBV12-4 and J is TRBJ2-2, with D maybe TRBD1 (5 bases). The CDR3 runs to 15 residues. V dropped 3 bases and J dropped 7 bases, with 15 bases sitting between them. The CDR3 DNA follows: TGTGCCAGCAGTTTGTCTGGTGGGGCTGGCGGGGAGCTGTTTTTT. As protein: CASSLSGGAGGELFF.

The chain uses TRBV5-1 and TRBJ2-1; 9 nucleotides agree with TRBD1. After removal of 4 bases from V and 8 bases from J, the junction contained 7 bases not matched to a gene. Germline V lookup: CDR1 SGHRS, CDR2 YFSETQ. The CDR3 length is 14 residues. CDR3 DNA: TGCGCCAGCAGCCGGGACAGGGCAGGGGATGAGCAGTTCTTC. This codes for CASSRDRAGDEQFF.

The chain links TRBV29-1 to TRBJ2-3, with D possibly TRBD2 on 6 matching bases. Germline V gene data show CDR1 as SQVTM and CDR2 as ANQGSEA. V was pared by 7 bases and J by 1 base, with 15 bases between. The CDR3 covers 14 residues. The CDR3 sequence: CSGLAEVRTDTQYF. CDR3 nucleotide sequence: TGCAGCGGATTAGCGGAGGTGCGCACAGATACGCAGTATTTT.

This clonotype showed up just once. The rearrangement joins TRBV2 to TRBJ2-7; maybe TRBD2 (7 bases). Germline values: CDR1 SNHLY, CDR2 FYNNEI. The CDR3 is 21 amino acids. Trimming removed 2 bases at V and 0 bases at J, with 29 bases between. DNA of the CDR3: TGTGCCAGCAGTGAAAGTCGCGGGTACGGGGGGACCAGGGGCCTCTCCTACGAGCAGTACTTC. Translating it yields CASSESRGYGGTRGLSYEQYF.

The chain carries TRBV11-3 and TRBJ2-1; 9 bases are shared with TRBD2. This CDR3 has 15 residues. V shed 5 bases and J 7 bases; nucleotides not matched to a gene: 9. The germline CDR1 and CDR2 sequences are SGHNT and YENEEA. This chain's CDR3 is CASSPGTSSRNEQFF. CDR3 sequence (DNA): TGTGCCAGCAGCCCCGGGACTAGCTCTCGGAATGAGCAGTTCTTC.

This clonotype was seen a few times. The chain recombines TRBV12-3 or TRBV12-4 with TRBJ2-6, with no clear D. The CDR3 consists of 12 residues. V lost 6 bases, J lost 12 bases, and 12 bases lay in between. The DNA for the CDR3 is TGTGCCAGCAGCCGCGGTGGGTTCGTCCTGACTTTC. This encodes CASSRGGFVLTF.

This clonotype was counted between two and nine times. The CDR3 loop reads CSVSQITGELFF. The CDR3 nucleotides are TGCAGCGTCTCCCAAATCACCGGGGAGCTGTTTTTT. V is TRBV29-1 and J is TRBJ2-2, with D hard to call. CDR1 SQVTM and CDR2 ANQGSEA come from the germline V gene. The V gene lost 6 bases and the J gene lost 4 bases, with 9 bases spanning the gap. The CDR3 sequence is 12 residues long.

In this sample, this clonotype turned up a few times. J is TRBJ1-1 and V is TRBV29-1; D is unclear. The CDR3 length is 11 residues. V was clipped by 7 bases and J by 10 bases, with 16 bases between them. Germline CDR1 reads SQVTM; CDR2 reads ANQGSEA. The CDR3 DNA reads TGCAGCGCTGAGGGTAGGACGGGAGCTTTCTTT. This codes for CSAEGRTGAFF. Full variable domain (remainder filled in from reference TRBV29-1 and TRBJ1-1): SAVISQKPSRDICQRGTSLTIQCQVDSQVTMMFWYRQQPGQSLTLIATANQGSEATYESGFVIDKFPISRPNLTFSTLTVSNMSPEDSSIYLCSAEGRTGAFFGQGTRLTVV.

The V and J genes are TRBV5-1 and TRBJ1-1, with D possibly being TRBD1 (6 bases). CDR3 length: 14 amino acids. V was trimmed by 0 bases and J by 5 bases, leaving 11 bases between them. In germline, CDR1 is SGHRS, CDR2 YFSETQ. The CDR3 region has the DNA TGCGCCAGCAGCTTGGGTGCTCAGGGGACTGAAGCTTTCTTT. This encodes CASSLGAQGTEAFF.

This clonotype appeared a few times. The rearrangement joins TRBV11-2 to TRBJ2-7; possible D gene TRBD1, 5 bases. Germline V lookup: CDR1 SGHAT, CDR2 FQNNGV. V was pared by 4 bases and J by 1 base, with 11 bases between. CDR3 size: 14 residues. CDR3 region: CASSYSQGSYEQYF. The DNA of the CDR3 is TGTGCCAGCAGCTACTCTCAGGGATCCTACGAGCAGTACTTC.

V and J are TRBV6-5 and TRBJ2-5; 9 positions match TRBD1. With V trimmed by 5 bases and J by 4 bases, 11 bases remained unmatched. There are 16 residues in the CDR3. CDR1 is MNHEY and CDR2 is SVGAGI in the germline V gene. In nucleotides, the CDR3 is TGTGCCAGCAGTCCCACGGGACAGGGTTTAGGAGAGACCCAGTACTTC. Translated: CASSPTGQGLGETQYF.

The chain carries TRBV4-2 and TRBJ1-2; D is possibly TRBD1 (6 bases). This CDR3 comprises 14 residues. Germline-derived CDR1 and CDR2 are LGHNA and YNFKEQ. Trimming took 6 bases from V and 4 from J, leaving 15 bases between them. The CDR3 loop is CASSPNRDGYGYTF. Here the CDR3 DNA reads TGTGCCAGCAGTCCAAACAGGGATGGCTATGGCTACACCTTC.

This clonotype was seen more than once but under ten times. V and J are TRBV4-1 and TRBJ2-2; 10 nucleotides align to TRBD1. The V gene's germline CDR1 is MGHRA and CDR2 YSYEKL. Trimming removed 4 bases from V and 6 bases from J; junction bases left unmatched: 2. This CDR3 contains 14 residues. The chain's CDR3 is CASSLGQGAGELFF. Here the CDR3 DNA reads TGCGCCAGCAGCCTCGGACAGGGGGCCGGGGAGCTGTTTTTT.

This clonotype has a handful of counts. The rearrangement links TRBV5-1 to TRBJ2-3; D tentatively fits TRBD1 or TRBD2 (5 bases each). The germline CDR1 and CDR2 sequences are SGHRS and YFSETQ. The CDR3 totals 16 residues. Deletions cut 0 bases from V and 4 bases from J, with 15 bases between. The CDR3 spells CASSLEGPDISDTQYF. In nucleotides, the CDR3 is TGCGCCAGCAGCTTGGAGGGACCAGATATTTCAGATACGCAGTATTTT.

The chain links TRBV29-1 to TRBJ2-7, with D unresolved. V lost 8 bases, J lost 1 base, and 12 bases lay in between. The CDR3 runs 12 residues. Germline values: CDR1 SQVTM, CDR2 ANQGSEA. The CDR3: CSYLGQSYEQYF. The CDR3 DNA sequence: TGCAGCTACTTAGGGCAGTCCTACGAGCAGTACTTC.

The chain uses TRBV6-4 and TRBJ2-1; 10 nucleotides agree with TRBD2. This CDR3 region has 16 residues. V lost 5 bases to trimming and J lost 6 bases; unmatched junction nucleotides: 10. CDR1 is MRHNA, CDR2 SNTAGT, per germline. CDR3 residues: CASSRGDLAGANEQFF. The CDR3 nucleotides read TGTGCCAGCAGTCGCGGAGACCTAGCGGGAGCCAATGAGCAGTTCTTC.

This chain joins TRBV29-1 and TRBJ2-7; 12 positions agree with TRBD2. V lost 6 bases to trimming and J lost 6 bases; unmatched junction nucleotides: 9. The CDR3 extends over 14 amino acids. Germline V gene sequence: CDR1 SQVTM, CDR2 ANQGSEA. In DNA form, the CDR3 reads TGCAGCGTGAGGCTAGCGGGAGGGCCGGTCGAGCAGTACTTC. This sequence encodes CSVRLAGGPVEQYF.

This clonotype was found a few times. The gene calls are TRBV4-2 and TRBJ1-2; D gene uncertain. Germline CDR1 reads LGHNA; CDR2 reads YNFKEQ. Deletions cut 0 bases from V and 3 bases from J, with 11 bases between. The CDR3 length is 15 residues. CDR3 coding DNA: TGTGCCAGCAGCCAAGATTCAGGTTCTTACTATGGCTACACCTTC. Amino acid sequence: CASSQDSGSYYGYTF.

V is TRBV27 and J is TRBJ1-2; D is unclear. Per germline, CDR1 MNHEY and CDR2 SMNVEV (reference sequence). V lost 4 bases, J lost 4 bases, and 13 bases lay in between. The length of the CDR3 is 14 residues. The CDR3 sequence: CASSSPGASYGYTF. The CDR3 nucleotides read TGTGCCAGCAGTTCCCCTGGCGCTAGCTATGGCTACACCTTC.

This clonotype was recorded a few times. The rearrangement uses TRBV20-1 and TRBJ2-7, with D unclear. Per the germline V gene, CDR1 is DFQATT and CDR2 is SNEGSKA (reference sequence). The CDR3 is made up of 11 amino acids. Trimming removed 2 bases from V and 5 bases from J, with 7 bases in between. The DNA of the CDR3 is TGCAGTGCTAGATTTGCCGACGAGCAGTACTTC. Protein sequence: CSARFADEQYF.

This clonotype has a handful of counts. The V gene is TRBV10-2, the J gene TRBJ1-6; TRBD1 aligns across 8 bases. Trimming took 8 bases from V and 9 from J; bases not matched to a gene: 9. The CDR3 covers 14 residues. Per germline, CDR1 WSHSY and CDR2 SAAADI. The DNA for the CDR3 is TGCGCCAGCTCCGGGACAGGAAGGAGTTCACCCCTCCACTTT. This sequence encodes CASSGTGRSSPLHF.